This T cell receptor beta chain came from a study of T cell responses to AZD1222 COVID-19 vaccine. Whole-study findings and limits: Repertoires were sampled only after the peak T cell response. Among those given AZD1222, only 5 to 7 were seropositive at baseline. The study reported that nearly half of spike-specific TCRs target unmutated variant regions.

This CDR3 region has 15 residues. In germline, CDR1 is MDHEN, CDR2 SYDVKM. V trimming: 6 bases; J trimming: 2 bases; junction bases outside the gene matches: 6. Clones were sequenced by immunoSEQ multiplex PCR, and TCRdb holds only the in-frame ones, with some missing. This sample has roughly 95,000 clones, with roughly 90% found just once. With regard to this clone: What it recognizes is unknown.

The chain joins TRBV28 to TRBJ2-7, with 11 bases that match TRBD2. This TCR came from an adult in good health. This material consisted of peripheral blood, taken on day 0 of AZD1222 vaccination. This CDR3 reads CASSPGLAGPYEQYF. The CDR3 DNA sequence: TGTGCCAGCAGCCCAGGACTAGCGGGTCCCTACGAGCAGTACTTC.